This is a list of T cell receptor beta chains from one sample in a study of regulatory T cells in long-lasting Graves disease. One entry per CDR3 protein results from TCRdb running MiXCR on the multiplex PCR reads. The repertoire consists of 300,000 to 500,000 distinct CDR3 sequences, with less than 25% occurring once and the leading ten covering about 20%. The source was peripheral blood mononuclear cells (PBMCs), collected when the disease was refractory, from a patient treated with antithyroid drugs. These receptors all stem from a female donor with Graves disease. Each CDR3 is given with its conserved first and last residue. Each record gives: clone size, D gene, V gene, J gene, CDR3 DNA, CDR3 protein. The D gene is left open where the match is weak. Clone size, where shown, is once, few, many, or a class for clones that have expanded.

clone_size: NA; d_call: TRBD2; v_call: TRBV20-1; j_call: TRBJ2-1; cdr3_nt: TGCAGTGCTAGAGGGCGGGAGGGCTCCTACAATGAGCAGTTCTTC; cdr3_aa: CSARGREGSYNEQFF
clone_size: many; d_call: NA; v_call: TRBV7-2; j_call: TRBJ1-2; cdr3_nt: TGTGCCAGCAGCTTTTCCAGCGGTTTTGACTATGGCTACACCTTC; cdr3_aa: CASSFSSGFDYGYTF
clone_size: many; d_call: TRBD2; v_call: TRBV12-3/TRBV12-4; j_call: TRBJ2-2; cdr3_nt: TGTGCCAGCAGTCCAGCGGGAAGAGACCTCACCGGGGAGCTGTTTTTT; cdr3_aa: CASSPAGRDLTGELFF
clone_size: few; d_call: TRBD1; v_call: TRBV4-3; j_call: TRBJ2-7; cdr3_nt: TGCGCCAGCAGCCAAGTCTTCTTCCCGGGACAGGGCTACGAGCAGTACTTC; cdr3_aa: CASSQVFFPGQGYEQYF
clone_size: many; d_call: NA; v_call: TRBV5-1; j_call: TRBJ1-2; cdr3_nt: TGCGCCAGCAGCTTGGGGGTACAGAATGGCTACACCTTC; cdr3_aa: CASSLGVQNGYTF
clone_size: NA; d_call: NA; v_call: TRBV6-2/TRBV6-3; j_call: TRBJ2-2; cdr3_nt: TGTGCCAGCAGTTACTCGTCCGGGTTGGGGGAGCTGTTTTTT; cdr3_aa: CASSYSSGLGELFF
clone_size: few; d_call: NA; v_call: TRBV19; j_call: TRBJ1-2; cdr3_nt: TGTGCCAGTAGTATCCAGGACAGCTCCTATGGCTACACCTTC; cdr3_aa: CASSIQDSSYGYTF
clone_size: many; d_call: NA; v_call: TRBV7-3; j_call: TRBJ2-5; cdr3_nt: TGTGCCAGCCACGGACGGGGGGCCCGTCAAGAGACCCAGTACTTC; cdr3_aa: CASHGRGARQETQYF
clone_size: few; d_call: NA; v_call: TRBV20-1; j_call: TRBJ1-1; cdr3_nt: TGCAGTGCGGCTCCGGGGGAGACTGAAGCTTTCTTT; cdr3_aa: CSAAPGETEAFF
clone_size: many; d_call: TRBD1; v_call: TRBV28; j_call: TRBJ2-7; cdr3_nt: TGTGCCAGCAGACCCTCTTCCGGGACAGGGGGCTTGGGCGAGCAGTACTTC; cdr3_aa: CASRPSSGTGGLGEQYF
clone_size: NA; d_call: NA; v_call: TRBV9; j_call: TRBJ2-1; cdr3_nt: TGTGCCAGCAGCGCCCACAATGAGCAGTTCTTC; cdr3_aa: CASSAHNEQFF
clone_size: few; d_call: NA; v_call: TRBV5-6; j_call: TRBJ1-3; cdr3_nt: TGTGCCAGCAGCTTGATGGCGGAGGGTTGGAGAAACACCATATATTTT; cdr3_aa: CASSLMAEGWRNTIYF
clone_size: many; d_call: TRBD2; v_call: TRBV7-9; j_call: TRBJ2-5; cdr3_nt: TGTGCCAGCAGAAGTGGGACTAGCGGGAGCGGGACCCAGTACTTC; cdr3_aa: CASRSGTSGSGTQYF
clone_size: few; d_call: NA; v_call: TRBV5-1; j_call: TRBJ1-3; cdr3_nt: TGCGCCAGCAGGCCCCAGACTGGAAACACCATATATTTT; cdr3_aa: CASRPQTGNTIYF
clone_size: few; d_call: TRBD1; v_call: TRBV19; j_call: TRBJ1-1; cdr3_nt: TGTGCCAGTATCCGATATGGAGGATTAGGGACAGGGAAGGCTGAAGCTTTCTTT; cdr3_aa: CASIRYGGLGTGKAEAFF
clone_size: many; d_call: NA; v_call: TRBV2; j_call: TRBJ2-7; cdr3_nt: TGTGCCAGCAGTGAAGAAGGCAGGGGAATCGGCTACGAGCAGTACTTC; cdr3_aa: CASSEEGRGIGYEQYF
clone_size: few; d_call: TRBD1; v_call: TRBV11-2; j_call: TRBJ1-4; cdr3_nt: TGTGCCAGCAGCCCAGGGGGCCTTGCAGCTAATGAAAAACTGTTTTTT; cdr3_aa: CASSPGGLAANEKLFF
clone_size: many; d_call: NA; v_call: TRBV20-1; j_call: TRBJ1-2; cdr3_nt: TGCAGTGCCCCCTGGGGGGGAAACTATGGCTACACCTTC; cdr3_aa: CSAPWGGNYGYTF
clone_size: NA; d_call: NA; v_call: TRBV4-1; j_call: TRBJ1-4; cdr3_nt: TGCGCCAGCAGCCAAGTCTGGGTTGCAACTAATGAAAAACTGTTTTTT; cdr3_aa: CASSQVWVATNEKLFF
clone_size: few; d_call: TRBD2; v_call: TRBV7-9; j_call: TRBJ2-7; cdr3_nt: TGTGCCAGCAGCTTAGACCCTAGCGGAGCCTACGAGCAGTACTTC; cdr3_aa: CASSLDPSGAYEQYF
clone_size: many; d_call: TRBD2; v_call: TRBV2; j_call: TRBJ2-5; cdr3_nt: TGTGCCAGCAGTCGGGGACTAGCGGGAGAACAAGAGACCCAGTACTTC; cdr3_aa: CASSRGLAGEQETQYF
clone_size: many; d_call: NA; v_call: TRBV28; j_call: TRBJ2-5; cdr3_nt: TGTGCCAGCAGTTTAGGCCAGGCCCAAGAGACCCAGTACTTC; cdr3_aa: CASSLGQAQETQYF
clone_size: NA; d_call: NA; v_call: TRBV9; j_call: TRBJ2-5; cdr3_nt: TGTGCCAGCAGCATGACGGGGGACCCGTTGGGGACCCAGTGCTTC; cdr3_aa: CASSMTGDPLGTQCF
clone_size: NA; d_call: NA; v_call: TRBV7-8; j_call: TRBJ1-6; cdr3_nt: TGTGCCAGCAGCTTAGACGCGGGCCCGGGGTCACCCCTCCACTTT; cdr3_aa: CASSLDAGPGSPLHF
clone_size: NA; d_call: NA; v_call: TRBV24-1; j_call: TRBJ1-6; cdr3_nt: TGTGCCACCCCGGCGAGGTCCTATAATTCACCCCTCCACTTT; cdr3_aa: CATPARSYNSPLHF
clone_size: NA; d_call: NA; v_call: TRBV11-2; j_call: TRBJ1-2; cdr3_nt: TGTGCCAGCAGCTTAGGGGGGGCCTACTATGGCTACACCTTC; cdr3_aa: CASSLGGAYYGYTF
clone_size: many; d_call: NA; v_call: TRBV12-3/TRBV12-4; j_call: TRBJ1-1; cdr3_nt: TGTGCCAGCAGGAGGGATCTCCAAAGAAACACTGAAGCTTTCTTT; cdr3_aa: CASRRDLQRNTEAFF
clone_size: many; d_call: NA; v_call: TRBV20-1; j_call: TRBJ1-1; cdr3_nt: TGCAGTGCTAGTTTAGGGCGGGGAGCTTTCTTT; cdr3_aa: CSASLGRGAFF
clone_size: many; d_call: NA; v_call: TRBV5-1; j_call: TRBJ1-1; cdr3_nt: TGCGCCAGCAGCTTGGCCTCACCTAACACTGAAGCTTTCTTT; cdr3_aa: CASSLASPNTEAFF
clone_size: NA; d_call: NA; v_call: TRBV4-3; j_call: TRBJ2-4; cdr3_nt: TGCGCCAGCAGCCAAGATTCGGGTTGGGGCGCCATTCAGTACTTC; cdr3_aa: CASSQDSGWGAIQYF
clone_size: NA; d_call: TRBD1; v_call: TRBV28; j_call: TRBJ1-1; cdr3_nt: TGTGCCAGCAGTTTTTCGGGACAGGGGTTCACTGAAGCTTTCTTT; cdr3_aa: CASSFSGQGFTEAFF
clone_size: many; d_call: TRBD2; v_call: TRBV2; j_call: TRBJ2-7; cdr3_nt: TGTGCCAGCAGTGAAGAGGCTAGCGGGAGATACGAGCAGTACTTC; cdr3_aa: CASSEEASGRYEQYF
clone_size: NA; d_call: NA; v_call: TRBV5-1; j_call: TRBJ1-1; cdr3_nt: TGCGCCAGCAGCACTAGCCCCGGATCGTCGGCTTTCTTT; cdr3_aa: CASSTSPGSSAFF
clone_size: many; d_call: NA; v_call: TRBV28; j_call: TRBJ2-4; cdr3_nt: TGTGCCAGCAGCGGTACGGCGGTAGGGCGAGGATACATTCAGTACTTC; cdr3_aa: CASSGTAVGRGYIQYF
clone_size: medium-sized; d_call: NA; v_call: TRBV28; j_call: TRBJ1-1; cdr3_nt: TGTGCCAGCAGCCCCTATAGGGGTGAGGCTGAAGCTTTCTTT; cdr3_aa: CASSPYRGEAEAFF
clone_size: many; d_call: NA; v_call: TRBV6-1; j_call: TRBJ1-6; cdr3_nt: TGTGCCAGCAGTGACGGACAGACGAATAATTCACCCCTCCACTTT; cdr3_aa: CASSDGQTNNSPLHF
clone_size: NA; d_call: TRBD1; v_call: TRBV6-5; j_call: TRBJ1-5; cdr3_nt: TGTGCCAGCAGTTACTCGACAGGGGGCCAGCCCCAGCATTTT; cdr3_aa: CASSYSTGGQPQHF
clone_size: many; d_call: NA; v_call: TRBV29-1; j_call: TRBJ2-7; cdr3_nt: TGCAGCGTGATGAGTGAAGGCTTCGACGAGCAGTACTTC; cdr3_aa: CSVMSEGFDEQYF
clone_size: many; d_call: NA; v_call: TRBV29-1; j_call: TRBJ2-4; cdr3_nt: TGCAGCGTGACGGACGGGACCAAAAACATTCAGTACTTC; cdr3_aa: CSVTDGTKNIQYF
clone_size: many; d_call: TRBD1; v_call: TRBV11-2; j_call: TRBJ2-7; cdr3_nt: TGTGCCAGCAGCCAAGCTGGACAGGGCCACGAGCAGTACTTC; cdr3_aa: CASSQAGQGHEQYF
clone_size: many; d_call: NA; v_call: TRBV12-3/TRBV12-4; j_call: TRBJ1-5; cdr3_nt: TGTGCCAGCAGTGACAGGAGGAATCAGCCCCAGCATTTT; cdr3_aa: CASSDRRNQPQHF
clone_size: many; d_call: TRBD1; v_call: TRBV6-1; j_call: TRBJ2-7; cdr3_nt: TGTGCCAGCAGTGAAGCCGGGACAGGTTCCTACGAGCAGTACTTC; cdr3_aa: CASSEAGTGSYEQYF
clone_size: few; d_call: TRBD1; v_call: TRBV20-1; j_call: TRBJ2-7; cdr3_nt: TGCAGTGCTAGAGATCTAACAGGGGAAACCTACGAGCAGTACTTC; cdr3_aa: CSARDLTGETYEQYF
clone_size: NA; d_call: NA; v_call: TRBV6-5; j_call: TRBJ1-6; cdr3_nt: TGTGCCAGCAGTTACCGATCCGGGCGTAATTCACCCCTCCACTTT; cdr3_aa: CASSYRSGRNSPLHF
clone_size: few; d_call: TRBD1; v_call: TRBV15; j_call: TRBJ1-2; cdr3_nt: TGTGCCACCAGCATCGTTTTACAGGGGGCATCTGGCTACACCTTC; cdr3_aa: CATSIVLQGASGYTF
clone_size: many; d_call: NA; v_call: TRBV28; j_call: TRBJ2-5; cdr3_nt: TGTGCCAGCAGTCCCCCCGGCCCGCAAGAGACCCAGTACTTC; cdr3_aa: CASSPPGPQETQYF
clone_size: NA; d_call: NA; v_call: TRBV29-1; j_call: TRBJ2-5; cdr3_nt: TGCAGCGTCGTAGAAGGGGGGATAGCGGAGACCCAGTACTTC; cdr3_aa: CSVVEGGIAETQYF
clone_size: many; d_call: TRBD1; v_call: TRBV11-2; j_call: TRBJ2-1; cdr3_nt: TGTGCCAGCAGCTTAGAAGGGGGCCTTCTCAATGAGCAGTTCTTC; cdr3_aa: CASSLEGGLLNEQFF
clone_size: NA; d_call: TRBD1; v_call: TRBV12-3/TRBV12-4; j_call: TRBJ2-1; cdr3_nt: TGTGCCAGCAGTCCCGGGACAGCGACTTACAATGAGCAGTTCTTC; cdr3_aa: CASSPGTATYNEQFF
clone_size: few; d_call: NA; v_call: TRBV2; j_call: TRBJ2-6; cdr3_nt: TGTGCCAGCAGTGACAGGGGGAGGGCCCAGTATGGGGCCAACGTCCTGACTTTC; cdr3_aa: CASSDRGRAQYGANVLTF
clone_size: NA; d_call: NA; v_call: TRBV5-1; j_call: TRBJ2-7; cdr3_nt: TGCGCCAGCAGCTTGGACAGGGAGACCTACGAGCAGTACTTC; cdr3_aa: CASSLDRETYEQYF